The 8 T cell receptor beta chains below all came from one sample that was sequenced in a study of blood T cell repertoires in COVID-19. Data came from immunoSEQ multiplex PCR; TCRdb stores just in-frame clones and leaves some out. The repertoire has around 70,000 clones, 88% of them found once; the top ten carry 1.9%. The specimen sequenced was peripheral blood. These receptors all stem from an elderly woman with active or convalescent COVID-19.

The V call is TRBV2, the J call TRBJ2-7; 7 nucleotides agree with TRBD2. V lost 6 bases and J lost 3; bases outside the gene matches: 5. CDR3 length: 13 amino acids. The germline CDR1 and CDR2 sequences are SNHLY and FYNNEI. The CDR3 DNA is TGTGCCAGCAGCTGGGAGGGGATCTACGAGCAGTACTTC. This translates into CASSWEGIYEQYF.

The chain joins TRBV7-2 to TRBJ2-1, with 8 positions matching TRBD2. In germline, CDR1 is SGHTA, CDR2 FQGNSA. This CDR3 is built from 18 residues. The V and J ends lost 4 bases and 0 bases, in that order; junction bases with no gene match: 11. As DNA, the CDR3 is TGTGCCAGCAGCTCCCCCGCGCAGCGGGAGAGCTCCTACAATGAGCAGTTCTTC. This gives the protein CASSSPAQRESSYNEQFF. Full variable domain (outside the CDR3, taken from reference TRBV7-2 and TRBJ2-1): GAGVSQSPSNKVTEKGKDVELRCDPISGHTALYWYRQSLGQGLEFLIYFQGNSAPDKSGLPSDRFSAERTGGSVSTLTIQRTQQEDSAVYLCASSSPAQRESSYNEQFFGPGTRLTVL.

V gene TRBV10-2 combines with J gene TRBJ2-5; 7 bases align to TRBD2. Germline trimming cut 3 bases from V and 4 bases from J; bases unmatched to any gene: 8. CDR1 and CDR2 (germline): WSHSY, SAAADI. CDR3 length: 15 residues. CDR3 sequence reads: CASSDRTGGTETQYF. As DNA, the CDR3 is TGCGCCAGCAGTGATAGGACGGGAGGCACAGAGACCCAGTACTTC.

The chain is built from TRBV14 and TRBJ2-1; D perhaps matches TRBD1 (5 bases). Germline lookup yields CDR1 SGHDN and CDR2 FVKESK. CDR3 length: 13 amino acids. The V gene lost 4 bases and the J gene lost 10 bases, with 14 bases spanning the gap. CDR3 DNA sequence: TGTGCCAGCAGCCTACAGAAGGGGCTCGAGCAGTTCTTC. Translation gives CASSLQKGLEQFF.

The table lists this clone with a few counts. The chain carries TRBV19 and TRBJ2-2, with D possibly TRBD1 on 7 matching bases. Trimming stripped 3 bases from V and 0 bases from J, with 11 bases between. The CDR3 spans 16 residues. Germline CDR1 reads LNHDA; CDR2 reads SQIVND (reference sequence). The CDR3 DNA is TGTGCCAGTAGTATTGGAGGGACAGCGAACACCGGGGAGCTGTTTTTT. Translating gives CASSIGGTANTGELFF.

V is TRBV11-3 and J is TRBJ2-2; D not resolved. The CDR3 spans 12 residues. Germline V gene data show CDR1 as SGHNT and CDR2 as YENEEA. Trimming removed 5 bases at V and 6 bases at J, with 7 bases between. As DNA, the CDR3 is TGTGCCAGCAGCCCTCGTCCCGGGGAGCTGTTTTTT. Encoded protein: CASSPRPGELFF.

In this sample, this clone turned up a few times. The genes are TRBV6-6 and TRBJ2-7; perhaps TRBD2 as D (5 bases). Germline lookup yields CDR1 MNHNY and CDR2 SVGAGI (reference sequence). The V gene lost 2 bases and the J gene lost 3 bases, with 14 bases spanning the gap. CDR3 size: 15 residues. CDR3 nucleotide sequence: TGTGCCAGCAGTTACGGGTCGGGGAATCTCTACGAGCAGTACTTC. Protein product: CASSYGSGNLYEQYF.

This chain connects TRBV7-8 to TRBJ2-7; 9 bases align to TRBD2. V lost 2 bases and J lost 3; bases outside the gene matches: 2. Germline values: CDR1 SGHVS, CDR2 FQNEAQ. The CDR3 covers 14 residues. The CDR3: CASSLLAGSYEQYF. CDR3 coding DNA: TGTGCCAGCAGCTTACTAGCGGGGAGCTACGAGCAGTACTTC.